One TCR beta chain is described in this entry. Its specific antigen is unknown. No base-level quality is on record; no much larger clone is a single base apart. The sample's treatment or condition label, decoded: 19 received Ad26.COV2.S at low or high dose, single or two shots; about 5 received placebo; per-sample allocation not given. Repertoires of vaccine and placebo recipients were sequenced from samples taken on day 63 after the first injection. Cohort 1b enrolled 25 or so adults aged 18-55 years at a single site in Boston, USA, between 29 July and 7 August 2020. Ad26.COV2.S was a replication-incompetent adenovirus type 26 vector that expressed a prefusion-stabilized SARS-CoV-2 spike protein derived from the original Wuhan strain. This sample stems from a study of Ad26.COV2.S vaccination and SARS-CoV-2 variants (dated by TCRdb to the early 2020s). Background for the entire study: Donors in the vaccine arm were drawn from COV1001, a multicentre, randomized, double-blind, placebo-controlled phase I-IIa trial testing Ad26.COV2.S in healthy adults. The specificity and breadth of SARS-CoV-2-reactive T cell receptors after Ad26.COV2.S vaccination were assessed by TCRbeta repertoire sequencing. Ad26.COV2.S was administered intramuscularly at 5 x 10^10 or 1 x 10^11 viral particles, either as a single shot or as two shots given 56 days apart. Throughout the experiments and outcome assessment, investigators stayed blinded to trial group allocation. The TCR-sequenced set comprised approximately 32 samples: around 20 Ad26.COV2.S vaccine recipients, 5 placebo recipients and 8 SARS-CoV-2 convalescent individuals. Trial participants were randomized into five groups of five: low-dose or high-dose Ad26.COV2.S given once or twice, or placebo on both occasions.

TCRbeta CDR3 regions were sequenced with the immunoSEQ Assay. After extraction, genomic DNA underwent amplification by bias-controlled multiplex PCR, followed by high-throughput sequencing. The paper's data handling went like this. Collapsing and filtering of sequences were performed to quantify the absolute abundance of each unique TCRbeta CDR3 region. T cell fraction was estimated by normalizing TCRbeta template counts to usable DNA, with usable DNA measured through amplification of reference genes found in all nucleated cells. Repertoire TCRs were annotated as SARS-CoV-2-specific when V gene, CDR3 amino acid sequence and J gene were exactly matched to a known reactive TCR set. The reference SARS-CoV-2 TCR set was obtained from MIRA and was filtered for enrichment in COVID-19-positive ImmuneCODE repertoires, whereby public or cross-reactive TCRs were removed. Using the MIRA antigens, annotated TCRs were further analysed by specific ORF or by position within an ORF. Breadth was defined as annotated unique rearrangements over total unique productive rearrangements; depth was the summed frequency of those rearrangements. Two-sided Wilcoxon rank-sum tests were used to compare TCR breadth between groups. TCRdb provides this immuneACCESS table in a form limited to in-frame rearrangements. Some clones are lacking; in checked studies, under half of them reflect an unresolved V gene, and why the rest are absent is not known. V and J calls and clone size are given by that table; D and trimming were obtained from the DNA. For this sample there are more than 300,000 clones; about 86% appear just once. The ten largest clones add up to under 2% of the sample.

General conclusions and limits of the study: The study lacked the statistical power to compare responses across vaccine doses or regimens. Higher spike-specific TCR breadth was observed in Ad26.COV2.S recipients than in placebo recipients (P = 0.0014). After vaccination, spike-specific CD8+ and CD4+ T cell responses were reported to show substantial breadth. Vaccine and placebo recipients had comparable non-spike TCR breadth, which fits with the vaccine containing only spike. The authors noted that the TCR breadth and depth analyses may have underestimated total T cell responses.

This sequence was found in a person between 18 and 65 years old who received the Ad26.COV2.S COVID-19 vaccine or a placebo. The input for sequencing was peripheral blood, taken in a trial of Ad26.COV2.S vaccine versus placebo.

The CDR3 corresponds to CASSLMAGGGGTDTQYF. The DNA sequence is TGTGCCAGCAGCTTAATGGCCGGGGGGGGCGGCACAGATACGCAGTATTTT. The chain joins TRBV5-4 to TRBJ2-3, and TRBD2 aligns with 8 junction nucleotides. The germline V gene (reference sequence) yields SGHNT for CDR1 and YYREEE for CDR2. From cysteine to phenylalanine, the CDR3 is 17 amino acids long. CDR3 DNA is the only sequence kept; it has 51 bases, read in frame from the first base. Compared with germline, V lacks 2 bases and J lacks 1 base; bases without a gene match: 9.